This T cell receptor (beta chain) was obtained from a study of Ad26.COV2.S vaccination and SARS-CoV-2 variants. Study as a whole: Donor allocation was to the COV1001 Ad26.COV2.S trial arm.

Treatment meaning: 15 to 20 received Ad26.COV2.S at low or high dose, single or two shots; several received placebo; per-sample allocation not given. Specimen acquisition occurred on day 63 following the initial vaccine or placebo injection. This CDR3 contains 15 residues. Trimming removed 3 bases from V and 1 base from J; junction bases left unmatched: 5. Germline V gene sequence: CDR1 SGHAT, CDR2 FQDESV (reference sequence). The data were produced by immunoSEQ multiplex PCR, yet TCRdb's version contains in-frame clones alone and is incomplete. Found here are 300,000 to 400,000 clones, about 88% of them singletons; the top ten hold 6.4%.

The specimen was peripheral blood, collected in a trial of Ad26.COV2.S vaccine versus placebo. The receptor was derived from a person between 18 and 59 years old who received the Ad26.COV2.S COVID-19 vaccine or a placebo. The V call is TRBV11-1, the J call TRBJ1-1; 7 nucleotides line up with TRBD1. DNA for the CDR3: TGTGCCAGCAGCTTTGGCCCAGGGGGGAACACTGAAGCTTTCTTT. Protein: CASSFGPGGNTEAFF.